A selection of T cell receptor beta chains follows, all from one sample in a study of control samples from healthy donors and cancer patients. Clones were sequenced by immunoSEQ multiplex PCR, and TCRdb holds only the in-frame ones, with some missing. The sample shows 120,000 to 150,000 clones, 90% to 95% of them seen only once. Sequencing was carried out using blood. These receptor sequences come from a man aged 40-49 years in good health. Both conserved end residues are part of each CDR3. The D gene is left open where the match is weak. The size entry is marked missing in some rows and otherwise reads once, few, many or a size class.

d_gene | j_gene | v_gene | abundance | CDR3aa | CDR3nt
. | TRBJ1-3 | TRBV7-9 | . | CASSWLLGSGNTIYF | TGTGCCAGCAGCTGGCTACTCGGCTCTGGAAACACCATATATTTT
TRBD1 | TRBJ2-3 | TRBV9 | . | CASSLGGAIYTDTQYF | TGTGCCAGCAGCCTAGGGGGCGCGATTTACACAGATACGCAGTATTTT
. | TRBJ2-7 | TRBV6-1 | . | CASSEGPGIPPYEQYF | TGTGCCAGCAGTGAAGGCCCAGGTATCCCCCCCTACGAGCAGTACTTC
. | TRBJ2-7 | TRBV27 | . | CASKVERNSYEQYF | TGTGCCAGCAAGGTGGAGAGAAACTCCTACGAGCAGTACTTC
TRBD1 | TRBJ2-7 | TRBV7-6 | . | CASSLGVGQGPYEQYF | TGTGCCAGCAGCTTAGGTGTGGGACAGGGTCCCTACGAGCAGTACTTC
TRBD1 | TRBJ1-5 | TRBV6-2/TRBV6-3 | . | CASSPGTGKPQHF | TGTGCCAGCAGCCCCGGGACAGGGAAGCCCCAGCATTTT
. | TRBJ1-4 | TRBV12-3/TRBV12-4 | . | CASRRGMIEKLFF | TGTGCCAGCCGCAGGGGAATGATTGAAAAACTGTTTTTT
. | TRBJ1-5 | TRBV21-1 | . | CASSKGTAPYSNQPQHF | TGTGCCAGCAGCAAGGGGACAGCGCCTTATAGCAATCAGCCCCAGCATTTT
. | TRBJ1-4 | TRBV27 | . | CASSLRGFGEKLFF | TGTGCCAGCAGTTTACGGGGATTCGGCGAAAAACTGTTTTTT
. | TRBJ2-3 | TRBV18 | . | CASSPPVGDDTQYF | TGTGCCAGCTCACCACCGGTGGGAGACGATACGCAGTATTTT
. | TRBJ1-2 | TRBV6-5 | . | CASSYWGARGYTF | TGTGCCAGCAGTTATTGGGGGGCTCGTGGCTACACCTTC
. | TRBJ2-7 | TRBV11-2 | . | CASVPLGGRSSYEQYF | TGTGCCAGCGTCCCCCTCGGGGGCAGGAGCTCCTACGAGCAGTACTTC
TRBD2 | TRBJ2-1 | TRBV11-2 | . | CASGSSGVKFF | TGTGCCAGCGGTTCAAGCGGGGTTAAGTTCTTC
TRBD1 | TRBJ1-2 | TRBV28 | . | CASSFGQVNYGYTF | TGTGCCAGCAGTTTCGGACAGGTTAACTATGGCTACACCTTC
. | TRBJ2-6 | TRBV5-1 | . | CASQDPGANVLTF | TGCGCCAGCCAGGATCCTGGGGCCAACGTCCTGACTTTC
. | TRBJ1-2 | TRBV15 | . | CATSPDRNYGYTF | TGTGCCACCAGCCCGGACAGAAACTATGGCTACACCTTC
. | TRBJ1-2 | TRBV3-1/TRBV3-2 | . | CASSQDRRGGGYTF | TGTGCCAGCAGCCAAGATCGTAGAGGCGGTGGCTACACCTTC
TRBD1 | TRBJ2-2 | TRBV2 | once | CASIFRDSPRAGELFF | TGTGCCAGCATTTTCCGGGACAGCCCTCGAGCCGGGGAGCTGTTTTTT
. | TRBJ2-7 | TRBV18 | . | CASSLQGGGSYEQYF | TGTGCCAGCTCCCTGCAGGGGGGTGGGTCCTACGAGCAGTACTTC
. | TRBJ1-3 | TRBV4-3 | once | CASSQDPGGNTGNTIYF | TGCGCCAGCAGCCAAGACCCCGGAGGGAATACTGGAAACACCATATATTTT
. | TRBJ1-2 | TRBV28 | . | CASSPVRAYGYTF | TGTGCCAGCAGCCCTGTGCGGGCCTATGGCTACACCTTC
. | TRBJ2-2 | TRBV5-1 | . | CASSLADRNTGELFF | TGCGCCAGCAGCTTGGCGGACAGGAACACCGGGGAGCTGTTTTTT
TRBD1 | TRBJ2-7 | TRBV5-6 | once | CASSPQYRTGYEQYF | TGTGCCAGCAGCCCGCAATATCGGACAGGCTACGAGCAGTACTTC
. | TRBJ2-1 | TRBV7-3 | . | CASSASGAGDEQFF | TGTGCCAGCAGCGCTTCTGGGGCAGGGGATGAGCAGTTCTTC
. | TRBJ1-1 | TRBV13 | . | CASSSRTVYTEAFF | TGTGCCAGCAGCTCGAGGACGGTGTACACTGAAGCTTTCTTT
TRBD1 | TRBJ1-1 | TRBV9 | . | CASSALSGTGGRTEAFF | TGTGCCAGCAGCGCCTTATCCGGGACAGGGGGAAGGACTGAAGCTTTCTTT
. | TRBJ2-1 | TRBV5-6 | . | CASSLGAGLLEREQFF | TGTGCCAGCAGCTTGGGGGCGGGACTCCTTGAGAGAGAGCAGTTCTTC
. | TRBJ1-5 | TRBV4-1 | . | CASSHPGGGRGQPQHF | TGCGCCAGCAGCCACCCCGGCGGGGGGCGAGGGCAGCCCCAGCATTTT
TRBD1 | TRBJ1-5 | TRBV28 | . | CASSDRGRIQPQHF | TGTGCCAGCAGTGACAGGGGGCGCATACAGCCCCAGCATTTT
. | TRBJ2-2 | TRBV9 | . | CASSPRGGPGELFF | TGTGCCAGCAGCCCGAGGGGCGGGCCCGGGGAGCTGTTTTTT
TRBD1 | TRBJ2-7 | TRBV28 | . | CASSPRGRGHEQYF | TGTGCCAGCAGTCCCAGGGGAAGGGGGCATGAGCAGTACTTC
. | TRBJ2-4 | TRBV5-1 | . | CASSLAGTISLAKNIQYF | TGCGCCAGCAGCTTGGCAGGCACCATCAGTTTAGCCAAAAACATTCAGTACTTC
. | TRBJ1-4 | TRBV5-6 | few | CASSLLLKAATNEKLFF | TGTGCCAGCAGCTTGTTGTTGAAGGCAGCAACTAATGAAAAACTGTTTTTT
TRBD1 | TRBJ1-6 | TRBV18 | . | CASSPLGGDSPLHF | TGTGCCAGCTCACCATTAGGGGGCGATTCACCCCTCCACTTT
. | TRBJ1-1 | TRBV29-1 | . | CSGSWGRMNTEAFF | TGCAGCGGATCCTGGGGACGGATGAACACTGAAGCTTTCTTT
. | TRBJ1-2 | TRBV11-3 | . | CASTLPAPGHFYGYTF | TGTGCCAGCACCCTTCCCGCCCCCGGACATTTCTATGGCTACACCTTC
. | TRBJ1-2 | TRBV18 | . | CASSPAGAGYTF | TGTGCCAGCTCACCAGCGGGGGCTGGCTACACCTTC
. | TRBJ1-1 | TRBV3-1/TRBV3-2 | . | CASSQEWDLNTEAFF | TGTGCCAGCAGCCAAGAGTGGGATCTGAACACTGAAGCTTTCTTT
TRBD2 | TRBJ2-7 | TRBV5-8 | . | CASSLAGGSYEQYF | TGTGCCAGCAGCCTGGCGGGAGGTTCCTACGAGCAGTACTTC
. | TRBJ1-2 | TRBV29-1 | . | CSADLSYGYTF | TGCAGCGCCGACCTTAGCTATGGCTACACCTTC
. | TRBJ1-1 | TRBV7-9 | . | CASSRGQLNTEAFF | TGTGCCAGCAGCCGCGGACAGTTGAACACTGAAGCTTTCTTT
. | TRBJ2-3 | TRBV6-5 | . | CASSLRGDTQYF | TGTGCCAGCAGTCTCAGGGGAGATACGCAGTATTTT
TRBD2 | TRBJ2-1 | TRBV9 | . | CASSVTSGGYNEQFF | TGTGCCAGCAGCGTGACTAGCGGGGGCTACAATGAGCAGTTCTTC
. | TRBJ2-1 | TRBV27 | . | CASSLIGNEQFF | TGTGCCAGCAGTTTAATCGGGAATGAGCAGTTCTTC
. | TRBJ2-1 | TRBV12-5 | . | CASGLGGSEQFF | TGTGCTAGTGGTCTTGGGGGTTCTGAGCAGTTCTTC
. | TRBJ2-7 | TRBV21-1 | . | CASSKAGGLFPGQNYEQYF | TGTGCCAGCAGCAAAGCGGGGGGGCTTTTTCCGGGACAGAACTACGAGCAGTACTTC
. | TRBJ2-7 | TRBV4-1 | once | CASSQRTDNSYEQYF | TGCGCCAGCAGCCAACGAACGGACAACTCCTACGAGCAGTACTTC
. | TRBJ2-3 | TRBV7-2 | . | CASSLETGPTDTQYF | TGTGCCAGCAGCTTGGAGACAGGCCCCACAGATACGCAGTATTTT
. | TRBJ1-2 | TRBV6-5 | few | CASMRDQLWAGGYTF | TGTGCCAGCATGCGGGATCAACTATGGGCTGGAGGCTACACCTTC
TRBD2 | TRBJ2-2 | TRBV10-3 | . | CAIRRTSGTNTGELFF | TGTGCCATCAGGCGTACTAGCGGGACGAACACCGGGGAGCTGTTTTTT
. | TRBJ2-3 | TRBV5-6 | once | CASSLQNTQYF | TGTGCCAGCAGCTTGCAGAATACGCAGTATTTT
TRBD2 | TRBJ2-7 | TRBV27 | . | CASSLSGRVYEQYF | TGTGCCAGCAGTCTGAGCGGGAGAGTTTACGAGCAGTACTTC
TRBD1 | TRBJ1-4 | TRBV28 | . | CASSTTWTGNEKLFF | TGTGCCAGCAGTACCACATGGACAGGGAATGAAAAACTGTTTTTT
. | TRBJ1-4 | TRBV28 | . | CASSFRRGSTNEKLFF | TGTGCCAGCAGTTTTCGGAGGGGCTCAACTAATGAAAAACTGTTTTTT
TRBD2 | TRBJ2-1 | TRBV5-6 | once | CASSLGTSGSREQFF | TGTGCCAGCAGCTTGGGGACTAGCGGGTCCCGCGAGCAGTTCTTC